Following are 30 T cell receptor beta chains from one sample sequenced in a study of control samples from healthy donors and cancer patients. Libraries were prepared by immunoSEQ multiplex PCR; TCRdb keeps only in-frame clonotypes and omits some of them. Of some 82,000 clones detected, around 87% appear once; the ten largest clones hold roughly 20%. The sample was blood. The receptors here all came from a man aged 50 to 59 in good health.

The gene calls are TRBV6-5 and TRBJ2-1; D gene ambiguous. The CDR3 sequence is 16 residues long. The germline V gene encodes CDR1 MNHEY and CDR2 SVGAGI. V was pared by 0 bases and J by 0 bases, with 9 bases between. CDR3 amino acids: CASSYSAVSSYNEQFF. In nucleotides, the CDR3 is TGTGCCAGCAGTTACTCTGCCGTTAGCTCCTACAATGAGCAGTTCTTC.

The table lists this clone with a few counts. The chain is built from TRBV7-3 and TRBJ1-1, with 7 bases lining up with TRBD1. Trimming cost V 6 bases and J 9 bases; bases outside gene matches: 7. The CDR3 totals 12 residues. CDR1 SGHTA and CDR2 FQGTGA come from the germline V gene. The CDR3 sequence is CASSLVGQKAFF. The CDR3 coding sequence is TGTGCCAGCAGTTTAGTGGGACAGAAAGCTTTCTTT.

This rearrangement joins TRBV6-6 to TRBJ1-5, with 7 bases that match TRBD1. V trimming: 6 bases; J trimming: 9 bases; junction bases outside the gene matches: 8. Germline V gene lookup returns CDR1 MNHNY and CDR2 SVGAGI (reference sequence). The CDR3 runs to 13 residues. The CDR3 DNA reads TGTGCCAGCAGAGACGACAGGGCGTCGCCCCAGCATTTT. The encoded protein is CASRDDRASPQHF.

The CDR3 DNA is TGTGCCACCAGTGATCCGGGACTGGGGCAAGAGACCCAGTACTTC. Its protein product is CATSDPGLGQETQYF. The chain employs TRBV24-1 and TRBJ2-5, with a possible D match to TRBD2 (6 bases). The CDR3 consists of 15 residues. The V gene's germline CDR1 is KGHDR and CDR2 SFDVKD. V was clipped by 3 bases and J by 2 bases, with 12 bases between them.

The chain joins TRBV30 to TRBJ2-7, with D uncertain. The CDR3 sequence is 13 residues long. Per germline, CDR1 GTSNPN and CDR2 SVGIG (reference sequence). The V end was cut by 2 bases, the J end by 0 bases, with 8 bases between. In nucleotides, the CDR3 is TGTGCCTGGAGTACACTAATCTCCTACGAGCAGTACTTC. Its protein is CAWSTLISYEQYF.

This clone was seen a single time. The genes are TRBV12-5 and TRBJ1-3, with D maybe TRBD1 (6 bases). The CDR3 extends over 14 amino acids. The germline V and J ends were trimmed by 6 bases and 0 bases, with 9 bases remaining between them. Germline CDR1 and CDR2: LGHNT and FRNRAP. The CDR3 loop is CASGTGLSGNTIYF. For the CDR3, the DNA is TGTGCTAGTGGGACAGGCCTCTCTGGAAACACCATATATTTT.

The chain combines TRBV27 with TRBJ2-1; 9 bases map to TRBD2. V lost 5 bases, J lost 6 bases, and 11 bases stayed unmatched. CDR3 length: 16 residues. Germline CDR1 is MNHEY and CDR2 is SMNVEV (reference sequence). The CDR3, as DNA: TGTGCCAGCAGTCCAACACTAGCGGGTCCGTTCAATGAGCAGTTCTTC. Translation gives CASSPTLAGPFNEQFF.

The chain couples TRBV6-4 to TRBJ1-2; tentative D call: TRBD1 (6 bases). There are 15 residues in the CDR3. The V end was cut by 2 bases, the J end by 4 bases, with 14 bases between. CDR1 is MRHNA and CDR2 is SNTAGT in the germline V gene. The CDR3 DNA reads as TGTGCCAGCAGTGACAATGCCAGGGGAAGCTATGGCTACACCTTC. It translates to CASSDNARGSYGYTF.

This sequence joins TRBV19 and TRBJ1-2; D ambiguous. The CDR3 loop spans 14 amino acids. V was clipped by 4 bases and J by 2 bases, with 11 bases between them. CDR1 and CDR2 from the germline V gene are LNHDA and SQIVND (reference sequence). For the CDR3, the DNA is TGTGCCAGTAGTACCGGGAAAAGGAACTATGGCTACACCTTC. Translation gives CASSTGKRNYGYTF.

This chain links TRBV7-3 with TRBJ2-2; D gene uncertain. The germline gives CDR1 SGHTA, CDR2 FQGTGA. This CDR3 is 13 amino acids long. V was shortened by 3 bases and J by 4 bases, with 6 bases between the two germline ends. The CDR3 DNA is TGTGCCAGCAGCTTTTCCAGCACCGGGGAGCTGTTTTTT. Translated, it gives CASSFSSTGELFF.

The table lists this clone with a few counts. The chain recombines TRBV7-9 with TRBJ2-5; TRBD2 matches 7 bases. Germline lookup yields CDR1 SEHNR and CDR2 FQNEAQ (reference sequence). The CDR3 is 16 amino acids. V lost 1 base and J lost 4; bases outside the gene matches: 9. The CDR3 here is CASSLGGSSRRETQYF. CDR3 coding DNA: TGTGCCAGCAGCTTAGGCGGGAGTTCGCGGCGAGAGACCCAGTACTTC.

This chain connects TRBV5-1 to TRBJ2-3; no reliable D call. CDR3 length equals 13 residues. Germline V gene lookup returns CDR1 SGHRS and CDR2 YFSETQ. The V gene lost 1 base and the J gene lost 7 bases, with 10 bases spanning the gap. The CDR3 DNA follows: TGCGCCAGCAGCTTGAATGAGGCAAATACGCAGTATTTT. Amino acids: CASSLNEANTQYF.

The chain is built from TRBV4-3 and TRBJ1-6; 7 bases match TRBD1. CDR1 LGHNA and CDR2 YSLEER come from the germline V gene. V was pared by 0 bases and J by 0 bases, with 2 bases of the junction left unmatched. There are 17 residues in the CDR3. The CDR3 DNA sequence: TGCGCCAGCAGCCAAGAGTGGGACAGCTCCTATAATTCACCCCTCCACTTT. Protein product: CASSQEWDSSYNSPLHF.

In nucleotides, the CDR3 is TGTGCCAGCAGCTTCCGACAGGGAGTGCAGTACTTC. Translation gives CASSFRQGVQYF. This sequence joins TRBV7-2 and TRBJ2-7; 7 bases map to TRBD1. The CDR3 is 12 residues long. Germline V gene lookup returns CDR1 SGHTA and CDR2 FQGNSA. With V trimmed by 3 bases and J by 9 bases, 5 bases remained unmatched.

The V call is TRBV6-5, the J call TRBJ1-6; 7 bases are a match to TRBD1. The CDR3 runs 15 residues. V was clipped by 5 bases and J by 5 bases; unmatched bases: 6. The V gene's germline CDR1 is MNHEY and CDR2 SVGAGI. The CDR3 protein is CASSPETGNNSPLHF. The DNA for the CDR3 is TGTGCCAGCAGTCCTGAGACAGGGAATAATTCACCCCTCCACTTT.

The genes are TRBV18 and TRBJ1-1, with 8 nucleotides matching TRBD1. Germline values: CDR1 KGHSH, CDR2 LQKENI. The CDR3 has 13 residues. The trim removed 2 bases at V and 7 bases at J, leaving 3 bases unmatched. The CDR3: CASSPTGGFEAFF. The CDR3 bases are TGTGCCAGCTCACCAACAGGGGGGTTTGAAGCTTTCTTT.

The genes are TRBV6-2 or TRBV6-3 and TRBJ2-7; TRBD2 is a possible D gene (5 bases). This CDR3 is 15 amino acids long. Per the germline V gene, CDR1 is MNHEY and CDR2 is SVGEGT. V was clipped by 0 bases and J by 2 bases, with 11 bases between them. The CDR3 region has the DNA TGTGCCAGCAGTTACTCGAACCTAGCCCCCTACGAGCAGTACTTC. Translating gives CASSYSNLAPYEQYF.

The CDR3 nucleotides read TGTGCCAGCAGCTGGGTTGACTACAATGAGCAGTTCTTC. Its protein is CASSWVDYNEQFF. V usage is TRBV11-2 and J usage is TRBJ2-1; D remains ambiguous. Per germline, CDR1 SGHAT and CDR2 FQNNGV. Trimming pared 4 bases from V and 3 bases from J, leaving 7 bases between. CDR3 length equals 13 residues.

The rearrangement joins TRBV7-2 to TRBJ2-1; maybe TRBD2 (5 bases). The CDR3 has 15 amino acids. The germline V gene has CDR1 SGHTA and CDR2 FQGNSA. The ends were cut back, 3 bases at V and 9 bases at J, with 18 bases in the middle. The CDR3 region has the DNA TGTGCCAGCAGCTTGAGCGTAATCACCCGGGGTGAGCAGTTCTTC. This encodes CASSLSVITRGEQFF.

This chain links TRBV29-1 with TRBJ2-4; D is possibly TRBD1 or TRBD2 (6 bases each). Deletions cut 6 bases from V and 8 bases from J, with 17 bases between. The V gene's germline CDR1 is SQVTM and CDR2 ANQGSEA. The length of the CDR3 is 13 residues. As DNA, the CDR3 is TGCAGCGTATTCGGGGGCCGAAGGGACATTCAGTACTTC. This gives the protein CSVFGGRRDIQYF.

The chain links TRBV7-9 to TRBJ2-7; possible D gene TRBD2, 6 bases. In germline, CDR1 is SEHNR, CDR2 FQNEAQ (reference sequence). Between the trimmed V and J ends, which lost 5 bases and 7 bases, there was a span of 15 bases. The CDR3 consists of 13 residues. This CDR3 reads CASSPFGGREQYF. CDR3 DNA: TGTGCCAGCAGCCCATTCGGGGGTCGGGAGCAGTACTTC.

The chain combines TRBV5-6 with TRBJ1-6; D remains unclear. CDR1 and CDR2 (germline): SGHDT, YYEEEE. This CDR3 is built from 16 residues. V lost 3 bases and J lost 7, with 17 bases in between. CDR3 sequence reads: CASSSLLSFRNSPLHF. CDR3 sequence (DNA): TGTGCCAGCAGCTCCCTCCTATCCTTCCGGAATTCACCCCTCCACTTT.

The chain is built from TRBV7-3 and TRBJ2-1; 7 bases are a match to TRBD2. V shed 2 bases, J shed 4 bases, and the junction held 5 bases outside the gene matches. This CDR3 contains 15 residues. In germline, CDR1 is SGHTA, CDR2 FQGTGA. The CDR3 bases are TGTGCCAGCAGCTTATTAAGCGGGGATTACAATGAGCAGTTCTTC. This gives the protein CASSLLSGDYNEQFF.

V gene TRBV7-2 combines with J gene TRBJ2-2; D is undetermined. The V end was cut by 5 bases, the J end by 4 bases, with 17 bases between. Germline V lookup: CDR1 SGHTA, CDR2 FQGNSA. The CDR3 has 16 residues. CDR3: CASSPRSLPITGELFF. As DNA, the CDR3 is TGTGCCAGCAGCCCCCGGTCCCTTCCCATCACCGGGGAGCTGTTTTTT. Variable domain in full (rest from reference TRBV7-2 and TRBJ2-2): GAGVSQSPSNKVTEKGKDVELRCDPISGHTALYWYRQSLGQGLEFLIYFQGNSAPDKSGLPSDRFSAERTGGSVSTLTIQRTQQEDSAVYLCASSPRSLPITGELFFGEGSRLTVL.

This clone was counted once. The V call is TRBV5-4, the J call TRBJ2-5; D unclear. Germline values: CDR1 SGHNT, CDR2 YYREEE (reference sequence). V lost 0 bases to trimming and J lost 3 bases, with 9 bases between them. The CDR3 is 14 residues long. The CDR3 bases are TGTGCCAGCAGCTTGGCTGCTAGGGAAGAGACCCAGTACTTC. The encoded protein is CASSLAAREETQYF. Complete variable domain (other parts from reference TRBV5-4 and TRBJ2-5): ETGVTQSPTHLIKTRGQQVTLRCSSQSGHNTVSWYQQALGQGPQFIFQYYREEENGRGNFPPRFSGLQFPNYSSELNVNALELDDSALYLCASSLAAREETQYFGPGTRLLVL.

The chain couples TRBV7-9 to TRBJ2-7; 10 bases are a match to TRBD1. Germline V gives CDR1 SEHNR, CDR2 FQNEAQ (reference sequence). V shed 8 bases, J shed 6 bases, and the junction held 10 bases outside the gene matches. The length of the CDR3 is 14 residues. CDR3 region: CASGLGTGAREQYF. CDR3 coding DNA: TGTGCCAGCGGACTCGGGACAGGGGCCCGCGAGCAGTACTTC.

The chain carries TRBV6-6 and TRBJ2-2; the match to TRBD1 covers 7 bases. CDR1 is MNHNY and CDR2 is SVGAGI in the germline V gene (reference sequence). The CDR3 consists of 15 residues. V was pared by 10 bases and J by 3 bases, with 11 bases of the junction left unmatched. The CDR3 protein is CATLLGGAYTGELFF. DNA for the CDR3: TGTGCCACCCTTTTAGGGGGCGCGTACACCGGGGAGCTGTTTTTT.

As to this clone: An end of the junction does not agree with germline; a read error may underlie this. The genes are TRBV7-7 and TRBJ2-1, with D tentatively TRBD1 (6 bases). This CDR3 spans 15 amino acids. In germline, CDR1 is SSHAT, CDR2 FNYEAQ (reference sequence). CDR3 nucleotide sequence: TGTGCTAGCAGCCCGATTCCAGGGGCCCTCAATGAGCAGTTCTTC. It translates to CASSPIPGALNEQFF.

The chain uses TRBV9 and TRBJ2-2, with 8 bases aligning to TRBD2. J lost 6 bases, V lost 4 bases, and 14 bases had no gene match. Germline V gene data show CDR1 as SGDLS and CDR2 as YYNGEE. This CDR3 comprises 17 residues. CDR3 sequence (DNA): TGTGCCAGCAGCCCCCACCCGGGACTAGAAGGCTCCGGGGAGCTGTTTTTT. Protein: CASSPHPGLEGSGELFF.

V and J are TRBV2 and TRBJ2-7; D ambiguous. The length of the CDR3 is 14 residues. Trimming left V 1 base short and J 3 bases short, with 10 bases between. Germline CDR1 SNHLY, CDR2 FYNNEI. This CDR3 is CASSEEEGYYEQYV. The CDR3 nucleotides are TGTGCCAGCAGTGAAGAAGAAGGGTACTACGAGCAGTACGTC.